Following are 14 T cell receptor beta chains from one sample sequenced in a study of PD-1 blockade in classical Hodgkin lymphoma. Here immunoSEQ multiplex PCR was the method, and the copy in TCRdb shows in-frame clones only, minus some. Among roughly 150,000 clones, about four fifths were seen once, and the ten largest hold 7.5% to 9.5%. After autologous stem cell transplantation all patients relapsed, and prior brentuximab vedotin exposure differed between cohorts. The sequenced sample was peripheral blood mononuclear cells (PBMCs), obtained before the second cycle of nivolumab. The receptors stem from a human donor with classical Hodgkin lymphoma.

As to this clone: This clone may be a read error of a much larger clone one base away. The chain carries TRBV5-1 and TRBJ1-1; D call uncertain. Germline loops: CDR1 SGHRS, CDR2 YFSETQ. Trimming took off 4 bases at V and 4 bases at J, with 11 bases between the two ends. The CDR3 sequence is 13 residues long. CDR3 in DNA: TGCGCCAGCAGCGTCCGCCCGGGCACTGAAGCTTTCTTT. It specifies CASSVRPGTEAFF.

The chain carries TRBV7-8 and TRBJ2-3, with 7 bases that match TRBD2. Germline V lookup: CDR1 SGHVS, CDR2 FQNEAQ. The CDR3 is made up of 16 amino acids. With V trimmed by 5 bases and J by 0 bases, 8 bases remained unmatched. The CDR3 region has the DNA TGTGCCAGCAGCCACCCAGCGGGGTTGAGCACAGATACGCAGTATTTT. It translates to CASSHPAGLSTDTQYF.

Only a few counts were recorded for this clone. The chain combines TRBV5-4 with TRBJ2-7; 7 nucleotides align to TRBD2. CDR1 and CDR2 (germline): SGHNT, YYREEE (reference sequence). Germline trimming cut 0 bases from V and 3 bases from J; bases unmatched to any gene: 9. There are 16 residues in the CDR3. The CDR3 DNA reads TGTGCCAGCAGCTTGGGGTTACTAGCGAGTGGCTACGAGCAGTACTTC. Protein: CASSLGLLASGYEQYF.

This chain links TRBV10-3 with TRBJ2-5; D is unresolved. The germline V gene has CDR1 ENHRY and CDR2 SYGVKD. V was trimmed by 2 bases and J by 2 bases, leaving 9 bases between them. This CDR3 is 14 amino acids long. The CDR3 sequence is CAISERSRQETQYF. The DNA of the CDR3 is TGTGCCATCAGTGAGAGGAGCAGACAAGAGACCCAGTACTTC.

The chain joins TRBV5-5 to TRBJ2-5; 7 bases are a match to TRBD2. CDR1 SGHKS and CDR2 YYEKEE come from the germline V gene (reference sequence). This CDR3 comprises 14 residues. Trimming cost V 0 bases and J 2 bases; bases outside gene matches: 1. Here the CDR3 reads CASSLGLAQETQYF. Written as DNA, the CDR3 is TGTGCCAGCAGCTTGGGACTAGCACAAGAGACCCAGTACTTC.

The genes are TRBV9 and TRBJ2-3, with 10 bases that match TRBD1. The V gene's germline CDR1 is SGDLS and CDR2 YYNGEE. V gave up 3 bases and J gave up 0 bases; unmatched junction bases: 4. The CDR3 consists of 16 residues. CDR3 in DNA: TGTGCCAGCAGCGCCAGGGGACAGGGGAGCACAGATACGCAGTATTTT. Its translation: CASSARGQGSTDTQYF.

The genes are TRBV9 and TRBJ2-1; 10 nucleotides match TRBD1. V shed 0 bases, J shed 2 bases, and the junction held 2 bases outside the gene matches. Germline V gives CDR1 SGDLS, CDR2 YYNGEE. The CDR3 is 16 amino acids. For the CDR3, the DNA is TGTGCCAGCAGCGTAGGACAGGGGGCAGCCTACAATGAGCAGTTCTTC. It encodes CASSVGQGAAYNEQFF.

V is TRBV6-5 and J is TRBJ1-6, with TRBD1 as a possible D gene (5 bases). V shed 5 bases and J shed 10 bases, with 15 bases lying between them. Germline V lookup: CDR1 MNHEY, CDR2 SVGAGI. The CDR3 has 14 residues. As DNA, the CDR3 is TGTGCCAGCAGTGGGGACGGCAATTGGTCACCCCTCCACTTT. Its protein is CASSGDGNWSPLHF.

The chain employs TRBV19 and TRBJ2-1; TRBD2 matches at 12 bases. Losses at the gene ends were 4 bases for V and 1 base for J; bases not matched to a gene: 11. This CDR3 has 19 residues. Germline V gene data show CDR1 as LNHDA and CDR2 as SQIVND (reference sequence). The CDR3 sequence: CASSNPPGLAGYSYNEQFF. For the CDR3, the DNA is TGTGCCAGTAGTAACCCCCCAGGACTAGCGGGGTATTCCTACAATGAGCAGTTCTTC.

This clone occurred many times. The chain uses TRBV18 and TRBJ2-2; the D is unclear. Germline loops: CDR1 KGHSH, CDR2 LQKENI. This CDR3 contains 16 residues. The V end lost 3 bases, the J end lost 0 bases, and 11 bases lay between the germline ends. The CDR3 is CASSPSYSSNTGELFF. In nucleotides, the CDR3 is TGTGCCAGCTCACCGTCTTACAGCTCGAACACCGGGGAGCTGTTTTTT.

This sequence joins TRBV10-2 and TRBJ1-2; weak D call: TRBD1 (6 bases). V lost 7 bases, J lost 1 base, and 13 bases lay in between. Germline V gene sequence: CDR1 WSHSY, CDR2 SAAADI. This CDR3 comprises 14 residues. The CDR3 here is CASMGHRVNYGYTF. For the CDR3, the DNA is TGCGCCAGCATGGGGCACAGGGTTAACTATGGCTACACCTTC.

This clone was counted between two and nine times. The rearrangement links TRBV6-5 to TRBJ1-1; D gene unclear. The CDR3 runs 13 residues. V was trimmed by 2 bases and J by 1 base, leaving 5 bases between them. Germline CDR1 is MNHEY and CDR2 is SVGAGI. The CDR3 DNA follows: TGTGCCAGCAGTTACAACAAGAACACTGAAGCTTTCTTT. This gives the protein CASSYNKNTEAFF.

This chain uses TRBV25-1 with TRBJ2-5, with D perhaps TRBD1 (6 bases). The CDR3 length is 13 residues. The germline CDR1 and CDR2 sequences are MGHDK and SYGVNS. V dropped 6 bases and J dropped 4 bases, with 12 bases sitting between them. CDR3 coding DNA: TGTGCCAGCAGAAGGCAGGGGCCAGAGACCCAGTACTTC. It codes for CASRRQGPETQYF.

The chain employs TRBV28 and TRBJ2-5; no reliable D call. This CDR3 has 14 amino acids. The ends were cut back, 7 bases at V and 4 bases at J, with 16 bases in the middle. Per germline, CDR1 MDHEN and CDR2 SYDVKM. The CDR3 sequence is CASTPLELIETQYF. DNA of the CDR3: TGTGCCAGCACCCCTCTGGAGTTAATAGAGACCCAGTACTTC.